This T cell receptor (beta chain) was sequenced in a study of blood T cell repertoires in COVID-19. Study-level information: PBMCs, B-cell-depleted T cells, or T cells provided the cDNA or gDNA that made up the material.

Per the study methods: It was from reference gene primer amplification that nucleated cell counts were estimated. Method: immunoSEQ multiplex PCR; TCRdb's copy keeps in-frame clones and lacks some. That table supplies the V and J calls and clone size; D and trimming were determined from the DNA. The data contain under 200,000 clones, about three quarters of them seen just once; the ten biggest clones take up approximately 8%. The TCR sequence derives from a man between 60 and 75 years old with acute or convalescent COVID-19. Sequenced sample: peripheral blood.

The CDR3 region has the DNA TGTGCCAGCAGCGCGGCTCTCCCGCTAGGAGATACGCAGTATTTT. Protein sequence: CASSAALPLGDTQYF. The chain links TRBV11-2 to TRBJ2-3; D is unclear. Trimming pared 5 bases from V and 5 bases from J, leaving 17 bases between. Germline CDR1 reads SGHAT; CDR2 reads FQNNGV. CDR3 size: 15 residues.